The 29 T cell receptor beta chains presented below share a single source sample, sequenced in a study of preoperative IRX-2 immunotherapy in early breast cancer. Treatment of the sample: preoperative locoregional IRX-2 cytokine immunotherapy. Assay used: immunoSEQ multiplex PCR; TCRdb lists only in-frame clones, some missing. This table has about 42,000 clones, about 72% appearing once. Material: tumor tissue, obtained after IRX-2 immunotherapy. The source is a human donor with breast cancer.

This clone is medium-sized (0.01 to 0.1%) in the sample. The V gene is TRBV28, the J gene TRBJ1-2; D is ambiguous. Per germline, CDR1 MDHEN and CDR2 SYDVKM. This CDR3 region has 12 residues. V shed 3 bases and J shed 7 bases, with 9 bases lying between them. CDR3 residues: CASSFTASGYTF. The CDR3 DNA reads as TGTGCCAGCAGTTTTACGGCATCTGGCTACACCTTC.

V is TRBV18 and J is TRBJ1-2; D is uncertain. Per germline, CDR1 KGHSH and CDR2 LQKENI. V lost 1 base to trimming and J lost 8 bases, with 8 bases between them. The CDR3 extends over 12 amino acids. This chain's CDR3 is CASSPQGRGYTF. CDR3 DNA: TGTGCCAGCTCACCACAAGGGCGCGGCTACACCTTC.

For the CDR3, the DNA is TGTGCCTGGATACCTTATGGGATATGGGGGACTAGCGGTCAGGAGCAGTTCTTC. Encoded protein: CAWIPYGIWGTSGQEQFF. V and J are TRBV30 and TRBJ2-1; TRBD2 matches at 11 bases. The germline CDR1 and CDR2 sequences are GTSNPN and SVGIG (reference sequence). This CDR3 contains 18 residues. Trimming took 4 bases from V and 10 from J; bases not matched to a gene: 21.

Details on this clone: The DNA holds an ambiguous or unread base, and X denotes its residue. The chain joins TRBV5-1 to TRBJ2-3; 7 bases match TRBD1. Germline-derived CDR1 and CDR2 are SGHRS and YFSETQ. V dropped 6 bases and J dropped 7; count of bases not matched to a gene: 14. The CDR3 runs 15 residues. CDR3 protein: CASXAPTGVENTQYF. CDR3 sequence (DNA): TGCGCCAGCARCGCCCCTACAGGGGTTGAGAATACGCAGTATTTT.

The chain has TRBV12-5 and TRBJ2-7, with D tentatively TRBD1 (5 bases). This CDR3 region has 14 residues. Germline CDR1 and CDR2: LGHNT and FRNRAP. CDR3 in amino acids: CASKRQISSYEQYF. In DNA form, the CDR3 reads TGTGCCAGCAAACGACAGATCAGCTCCTACGAGCAGTACTTC.

The rearrangement joins TRBV6-8 to TRBJ2-3; D not resolved. Germline CDR1 reads MNHGY; CDR2 reads SAAAGT. The CDR3 is 14 residues long. Trimming removed 6 bases from V and 1 base from J, with 11 bases in between. The CDR3 sequence is CASRPLGRTDTQYF. The CDR3, as DNA: TGTGCCAGCAGACCCCTAGGTCGCACAGATACGCAGTATTTT.

CDR3 nucleotides: TGTGCCAGCAGTGAAGCGGGCGCTGGAAACACCATATATTTT. Translated: CASSEAGAGNTIYF. This sequence joins TRBV6-4 and TRBJ1-3; no reliable D call. This CDR3 has 14 amino acids. V lost 3 bases and J 2 bases, leaving 8 bases between the germline ends. The germline CDR1 and CDR2 sequences are MRHNA and SNTAGT.

J is TRBJ2-2 and V is TRBV30; TRBD2 matches 9 bases. This CDR3 contains 13 residues. Germline lookup yields CDR1 GTSNPN and CDR2 SVGIG (reference sequence). The CDR3 region is CAYSGRSHGELFF. CDR3 coding DNA: TGTGCTTATAGCGGGAGATCGCACGGGGAGCTGTTTTTT.

CDR3 in amino acids: CASNRGTYANTGELFF. DNA for the CDR3: TGTGCCAGTAACAGGGGGACCTACGCGAACACCGGGGAGCTGTTTTTT. The chain is built from TRBV19 and TRBJ2-2, with TRBD1 identical over 8 bases. With V trimmed by 7 bases and J by 0 bases, 7 bases remained unmatched. Germline V gene lookup returns CDR1 LNHDA and CDR2 SQIVND (reference sequence). CDR3 size: 16 residues.

The chain couples TRBV5-1 to TRBJ2-2; D not resolved. Germline V gene sequence: CDR1 SGHRS, CDR2 YFSETQ. Trimming removed 0 bases from V and 6 bases from J, with 9 bases in between. The CDR3 is 14 residues long. CDR3 in amino acids: CASSLGPGPGELFF. The CDR3 DNA reads as TGCGCCAGCAGCTTGGGGCCGGGCCCCGGGGAGCTGTTTTTT. The full variable domain, rest sourced from reference TRBV5-1 and TRBJ2-2, is KAGVTQTPRYLIKTRGQQVTLSCSPISGHRSVSWYQQTPGQGLQFLFEYFSETQRNKGNFPGRFSGRQFSNSRSEMNVSTLELGDSALYLCASSLGPGPGELFFGEGSRLTVL.

This chain links TRBV22-1 with TRBJ1-2. TRBV22-1 is recorded as a pseudogene. The CDR3 runs 15 residues. Written as DNA, the CDR3 is TGTGCCAGCAGTACCTCACTGCATCAAAACTATGGCTACACCTTC. It yields the protein CASSTSLHQNYGYTF.

This chain links TRBV10-1 with TRBJ2-7; 7 bases fit TRBD2. V gave up 4 bases and J gave up 1 base; unmatched junction bases: 4. This CDR3 contains 14 residues. CDR1 and CDR2 (germline): WNHNN, SYGVQD (reference sequence). The CDR3 sequence is CASSGVAGSYEQYF. The CDR3 DNA sequence: TGCGCCAGCAGTGGGGTAGCGGGTTCCTACGAGCAGTACTTC.

This sequence joins TRBV22-1 and TRBJ1-5. TRBV22-1 is noted as a pseudogene. The CDR3 covers 15 residues. The CDR3 region is CASRIRRGGDQPQHF. The CDR3 nucleotides read TGTGCCAGCAGAATTCGGAGGGGCGGGGATCAGCCCCAGCATTTT.

The rearrangement links TRBV10-2 to TRBJ2-4; D unresolved. Germline CDR1 is WSHSY and CDR2 is SAAADI. The CDR3 has 14 amino acids. Trimming left V 3 bases short and J 0 bases short, with 6 bases between. The CDR3 protein is CASSDGLAKNIQYF. CDR3 coding DNA: TGCGCCAGCAGTGATGGGTTAGCCAAAAACATTCAGTACTTC.

The chain uses TRBV11-3 and TRBJ1-1; 9 bases are shared with TRBD1. The V gene's germline CDR1 is SGHNT and CDR2 YENEEA. Trimming at V came to 2 bases and at J to 5 bases, leaving 6 bases not matched to a gene. The CDR3 runs to 15 residues. The CDR3 loop is CASSLTGGAMTEAFF. Written as DNA, the CDR3 is TGTGCCAGCAGCTTAACAGGGGGCGCGATGACTGAAGCTTTCTTT.

The chain couples TRBV6-8 to TRBJ1-6; D not resolved. Trimming cost V 8 bases and J 0 bases, with 8 bases left between them. The CDR3 runs 14 residues. The V gene's germline CDR1 is MNHGY and CDR2 SAAAGT. The CDR3 loop reads CASSRSSYNSPLHF. As DNA, the CDR3 is TGTGCCAGCTCCCGGAGCTCCTATAATTCACCCCTCCACTTT.

The chain recombines TRBV6-8 with TRBJ2-1; 10 positions agree with TRBD1. Germline CDR1 is MNHGY and CDR2 is SAAAGT. The CDR3 is 15 residues long. J lost 2 bases, V lost 7 bases, and 5 bases had no gene match. DNA of the CDR3: TGTGCCAGCATCGCCGGGACAGGGGCCTACAATGAGCAGTTCTTC. Residues: CASIAGTGAYNEQFF.

The sample holds a few counts of this clone. The chain joins TRBV11-3 to TRBJ1-6; 7 nucleotides agree with TRBD1. CDR1 is SGHNT, CDR2 YENEEA, per germline. V lost 4 bases and J lost 4; bases outside the gene matches: 1. The CDR3 covers 14 residues. The CDR3 spells CASSSGQYNSPLHF. The CDR3 bases are TGTGCCAGCAGCTCGGGACAGTATAATTCACCCCTCCACTTT.

The V call is TRBV23-1, the J call TRBJ2-7; D perhaps matches TRBD2 (5 bases). TRBV23-1 is given ORF status, its function remaining uncertain. V was cut by 6 bases and J by 7 bases, with 16 bases left in between. The CDR3 spans 13 residues. Here the CDR3 DNA reads TGCGCCAGCAGCCCGGAGGTAGCGCGGGAGCAGTACTTC. Translated, it gives CASSPEVAREQYF.

The J gene is TRBJ1-4, the V gene TRBV28; 7 bases match TRBD1. The V and J ends lost 2 bases and 5 bases, in that order; junction bases with no gene match: 5. The CDR3 spans 15 residues. Germline lookup yields CDR1 MDHEN and CDR2 SYDVKM. CDR3 sequence (DNA): TGTGCCAGCAGTTTACGACAGGGATGGAATGAAAAACTGTTTTTT. Its translation: CASSLRQGWNEKLFF.

The chain combines TRBV12-5 with TRBJ2-5; a possible D gene is TRBD2 (7 bases). This CDR3 has 16 amino acids. V was trimmed by 0 bases and J by 1 base, leaving 12 bases between them. The V gene's germline CDR1 is LGHNT and CDR2 FRNRAP. CDR3 in amino acids: CASGLVRGASQETQYF. The CDR3 DNA follows: TGTGCTAGTGGTTTGGTACGGGGGGCGTCCCAAGAGACCCAGTACTTC.

This chain uses TRBV6-8 with TRBJ2-1, with D possibly TRBD2 on 6 matching bases. The V gene lost 5 bases and the J gene lost 7 bases, with 12 bases spanning the gap. CDR1 and CDR2 (germline): MNHGY, SAAAGT. The CDR3 has 13 amino acids. CDR3 DNA sequence: TGTGCCAGCAGTCGGGACTTATTGAATGAGCAGTTCTTC. Translated, it gives CASSRDLLNEQFF.

This clone was picked up one time. The chain uses TRBV30 and TRBJ1-1; no definite D call. Germline CDR1 GTSNPN, CDR2 SVGIG (reference sequence). V was clipped by 0 bases and J by 5 bases, with 13 bases between them. This CDR3 contains 14 residues. The CDR3 DNA sequence: TGTGCCTGGAGTGTACTTCCGGGAGAGACTGAAGCTTTCTTT. Protein: CAWSVLPGETEAFF.

The gene calls are TRBV14 and TRBJ1-1; D is unclear. Deletions cut 1 base from V and 8 bases from J, with 17 bases between. CDR1 is SGHDN, CDR2 FVKESK, per germline. This CDR3 is 15 amino acids long. The CDR3, as DNA: TGTGCCAGCAGCCAAGGACGGAGTCCTCCTCGGGAAGCTTTCTTT. Translating gives CASSQGRSPPREAFF.

V and J are TRBV11-3 and TRBJ2-7; 7 bases line up with TRBD2. This CDR3 has 15 amino acids. V was pared by 5 bases and J by 4 bases, with 11 bases of the junction left unmatched. Germline-derived CDR1 and CDR2 are SGHNT and YENEEA. The CDR3 nucleotides read TGTGCCAGCAGCGCTTCCACTAGCGCGTCTTACGAGCAGTACTTC. Its translation is CASSASTSASYEQYF.

The V and J genes are TRBV6-8 and TRBJ2-7; tentative D call: TRBD2 (6 bases). Trimming took off 5 bases at V and 4 bases at J, with 21 bases between the two ends. The germline CDR1 and CDR2 sequences are MNHGY and SAAAGT. The CDR3 runs 16 residues. The CDR3 sequence is CASSAAVAGGLYEQYF. CDR3 nucleotides: TGTGCCAGCAGTGCCGCCGTCGCTGGGGGACTTTACGAGCAGTACTTC.

This clone came up once. The chain couples TRBV29-1 to TRBJ2-7; TRBD1 matches 7 bases. The trim removed 4 bases at V and 3 bases at J, leaving 6 bases unmatched. From germline, CDR1 is SQVTM and CDR2 ANQGSEA. This CDR3 contains 13 residues. The CDR3 sequence: CSVGPGQNYEQYF. CDR3 bases: TGCAGCGTTGGGCCGGGACAGAACTACGAGCAGTACTTC.

The rearrangement joins TRBV6-8 to TRBJ1-4; D possibly corresponds to TRBD1 (5 bases). V dropped 0 bases and J dropped 7 bases, with 12 bases sitting between them. The CDR3 spans 15 residues. CDR1 is MNHGY, CDR2 SAAAGT, per germline. CDR3 region: CASSYSRGEGEKLFF. The DNA of the CDR3 is TGTGCCAGCAGTTACTCGAGAGGGGAGGGTGAAAAACTGTTTTTT.

The CDR3 DNA follows: TGTGCCAGCCTCCCCCCAGTAGCGGGAGGGAATGAGCAGTTCTTC. Translation gives CASLPPVAGGNEQFF. V is TRBV28 and J is TRBJ2-1; 11 bases line up with TRBD2. The CDR3 runs 15 residues. V shed 8 bases and J 7 bases; nucleotides not matched to a gene: 10. Germline CDR1 and CDR2: MDHEN and SYDVKM. Combining the CDR3 with reference TRBV28 and TRBJ2-1 gives the whole variable domain DVKVTQSSRYLVKRTGEKVFLECVQDMDHENMFWYRQDPGLGLRLIYFSYDVKMKEKGDIPEGYSVSREKKERFSLILESASTNQTSMYLCASLPPVAGGNEQFFGPGTRLTVL.